This T cell receptor beta chain originates from a study of T cell responses to AZD1222 COVID-19 vaccine. Across the whole study: Second doses were pooled across both intervals (about 4 or about 12 weeks).

Remarks on this clone: The target antigen is unknown.

The protocol was immunoSEQ multiplex PCR, while the TCRdb copy is restricted to in-frame clones and leaves out a portion. This sample yields tens of thousands of clones, of which 85% are seen a single time; 15% to 20% belongs to the top ten. The CDR3 spans 15 residues. V was pared by 0 bases and J by 4 bases, with 9 bases between. Germline CDR1 is LNHNV and CDR2 is YYDKDF (reference sequence). Study observations and caveats: Most donors were white British and more were female, and clonal diversity was possibly underestimated. Among spike-specific TCRs, nearly half reportedly target unmutated variant regions.

This chain links TRBV15 with TRBJ1-4; D might be TRBD1 (6 bases). The input for sequencing was peripheral blood, taken on day 0 of AZD1222 vaccination. This clonotype was obtained from an adult in good health. CDR3 residues: CATSRDARGNEKLFF. In DNA, the CDR3 is TGTGCCACCAGCAGAGATGCCAGGGGTAATGAAAAACTGTTTTTT.